This T cell receptor beta chain derives from a study of blood T cell repertoires in COVID-19. Study background: Acute-phase and convalescent COVID-19 samples originated in the United States, Italy and Spain. Sample material is recorded as cDNA or gDNA derived from T cells, B-cell-depleted T cells, or PBMCs.

The count of this clone is one. Under the authors' procedure: Reference gene primer amplification gave nucleated cell count estimates. Produced via immunoSEQ multiplex PCR; TCRdb's table is partial and in-frame only. V and J calls and clone size follow that table, whereas D and trimming were derived from the DNA. Among around 79,000 clones listed, roughly 90% were seen once. The CDR3 totals 16 residues. V was clipped by 4 bases and J by 8 bases; unmatched bases: 12. CDR1 is MNHEY, CDR2 SMNVEV, per germline (reference sequence). The material sequenced was peripheral blood. This chain joins TRBV27 and TRBJ1-2; 11 bases align to TRBD1. The receptor comes from a man in his 70s with active or convalescent COVID-19. The CDR3 DNA reads TGTGCCAGCAGTTCCTTACCGGACAGGGGGCGACGGGGCTACACCTTC. This codes for CASSSLPDRGRRGYTF.